Listed here are 21 T cell receptor beta chains from one sample, sequenced in a study of brain T cells in children with intractable seizures (dated by TCRdb to the early 2020s). Explained via the paper, the time point label denotes: blood from clinic visit 5 months post-surgery; TSC patient then seizure free. Libraries were prepared through the immunoSEQ multiplex PCR assay. TCRdb provides this immuneACCESS table in a form limited to in-frame rearrangements. Some clones are lacking; in checked studies, under half of them reflect an unresolved V gene, and why the rest are absent is not known. Present in this sample are 300,000 to 400,000 clones, roughly 92% of which were seen just once. Of the sample, around 5% falls within the top ten clones. This specimen consisted of peripheral blood, obtained around 5 months after surgery. The receptors derive from a boy under three years old with tuberous sclerosis and intractable seizures.

This clone has only one observation. One end of the junction does not line up with germline, which may come from a read error. The chain recombines TRBV2 with TRBJ1-2; D gene unclear. The V gene's germline CDR1 is SNHLY and CDR2 FYNNEI. This CDR3 is 13 amino acids long. The CDR3 loop is CAGSGGQNYGYTF. DNA for the CDR3: TGTGCCGGCAGTGGCGGGCAGAACTATGGCTACACCTTC.

This clone was picked up a small number of times. This chain links TRBV12-3 or TRBV12-4 with TRBJ1-2; D not resolved. The CDR3 contains 13 residues. The V end lost 5 bases, the J end lost 4 bases, and 11 bases lay between the germline ends. This CDR3 reads CASSPEDRYGYTF. The CDR3, as DNA: TGTGCCAGCAGTCCCGAGGACCGCTATGGCTACACCTTC.

V is TRBV2 and J is TRBJ2-7; D not resolved. From germline, CDR1 is SNHLY and CDR2 FYNNEI. Trimming left V 6 bases short and J 3 bases short, with 9 bases between. The CDR3 is 12 amino acids. CDR3 in amino acids: CASRQTHYEQYF. The DNA of the CDR3 is TGTGCCAGCAGGCAGACCCACTACGAGCAGTACTTC.

The rearrangement links TRBV3-1 (or the pseudogene TRBV3-2) to TRBJ2-2; D is possibly TRBD2 (6 bases). The ends were cut back, 1 base at V and 7 bases at J, with 22 bases in the middle. The germline gives CDR1 LGHDT, CDR2 YNNKEL (reference sequence). The CDR3 is made up of 18 amino acids. CDR3 sequence (DNA): TGTGCCAGCAGCCAAGCTGGACAAGGCGGGACGGGAGACGGGGAGCTGTTTTTT. Protein: CASSQAGQGGTGDGELFF.

The chain recombines TRBV11-3 with TRBJ2-7; 7 positions match TRBD2. With 2 bases clipped from V and 1 base from J, the junction kept 8 bases outside the gene matches. The CDR3 spans 16 residues. Germline-derived CDR1 and CDR2 are SGHNT and YENEEA. This chain's CDR3 is CASSLPASGTSYEQYF. CDR3 DNA sequence: TGTGCCAGCAGCTTACCGGCCAGCGGGACTTCCTACGAGCAGTACTTC.

The chain joins TRBV7-2 to TRBJ1-4; 8 bases line up with TRBD1. CDR3 size: 14 residues. CDR1 is SGHTA, CDR2 FQGNSA, per germline. V was clipped by 5 bases and J by 9 bases; unmatched bases: 8. The CDR3 DNA reads as TGTGCCAGCAGCCCGGCGGGACAGGTTAAAAAACTGTTTTTT. Translation gives CASSPAGQVKKLFF. The full variable domain, in which reference TRBV7-2 and TRBJ1-4 provide the parts outside the CDR3, is GAGVSQSPSNKVTEKGKDVELRCDPISGHTALYWYRQSLGQGLEFLIYFQGNSAPDKSGLPSDRFSAERTGGSVSTLTIQRTQQEDSAVYLCASSPAGQVKKLFFGSGTQLSVL.

The chain has TRBV20-1 and TRBJ2-5; no firm D call. Between the trimmed V and J ends, which lost 3 bases and 5 bases, there was a span of 4 bases. The CDR3 covers 10 residues. Germline V CDR1 and CDR2: DFQATT, SNEGSKA (reference sequence). The CDR3 sequence: CSASVETQYF. CDR3 DNA: TGCAGTGCTAGTGTTGAGACCCAGTACTTC.

The chain uses TRBV21-1 and TRBJ2-4. TRBV21-1 constitutes a pseudogene. The CDR3 has 8 amino acids. CDR3 nucleotide sequence: TGTGAATTCTCCGACCCCACGTTC. This gives the protein CEFSDPTF.

The chain couples TRBV18 to TRBJ2-1, with TRBD1 identical over 9 bases. The germline gives CDR1 KGHSH, CDR2 LQKENI. Trimming cost V 3 bases and J 4 bases; bases outside gene matches: 19. This CDR3 region has 20 residues. The DNA for the CDR3 is TGTGCCAGCTCACCTCCAAACAGGGGGCTCGGTCTATCGTCGTACAATGAGCAGTTCTTC. It is translated as CASSPPNRGLGLSSYNEQFF.

The chain is built from TRBV9 and TRBJ1-3; D is perhaps TRBD1 (5 bases). There are 16 residues in the CDR3. Germline CDR1 SGDLS, CDR2 YYNGEE. V lost 3 bases, J lost 2 bases, and 15 bases lay in between. DNA of the CDR3: TGTGCCAGCAGCGCCCCCGGCGGGGGAGCTGGAAACACCATATATTTT. This translates into CASSAPGGGAGNTIYF.

The chain employs TRBV5-4 and TRBJ1-1, with D maybe TRBD1 (6 bases). The CDR3 sequence is 16 residues long. Germline V CDR1 and CDR2: SGHNT, YYREEE (reference sequence). Trimming left V 1 base short and J 1 base short, with 14 bases between. Here the CDR3 DNA reads TGTGCCAGCAGCTTGAAGTCCCGGACAGCGAACACTGAAGCTTTCTTT. This encodes CASSLKSRTANTEAFF. Based on the CDR3 plus reference TRBV5-4 and TRBJ1-1, the full variable domain is ETGVTQSPTHLIKTRGQQVTLRCSSQSGHNTVSWYQQALGQGPQFIFQYYREEENGRGNFPPRFSGLQFPNYSSELNVNALELDDSALYLCASSLKSRTANTEAFFGQGTRLTVV.

The V call is TRBV29-1, the J call TRBJ1-1, with D perhaps TRBD1 (5 bases). The CDR3 is made up of 13 amino acids. The germline V gene encodes CDR1 SQVTM and CDR2 ANQGSEA. The germline V and J ends were trimmed by 1 base and 4 bases, with 10 bases remaining between them. CDR3 coding DNA: TGCAGCGTTGAAGGGGAGGGGACCACTGAAGCTTTCTTT. Translation gives CSVEGEGTTEAFF.

CDR3 nucleotide sequence: TGCAGTGCCGCAGAGGGGTACGAGCAGTACTTC. Residues: CSAAEGYEQYF. The rearrangement uses TRBV20-1 and TRBJ2-7; D is possibly TRBD1 or TRBD2 (5 bases each). Germline CDR1 and CDR2: DFQATT and SNEGSKA (reference sequence). The V end lost 6 bases, the J end lost 4 bases, and 10 bases lay between the germline ends. The CDR3 extends over 11 amino acids.

The chain combines TRBV27 with TRBJ1-2; tentatively, D is TRBD1 (6 bases). V was cut by 5 bases and J by 7 bases, with 14 bases left in between. The CDR3 spans 13 residues. The germline V gene has CDR1 MNHEY and CDR2 SMNVEV (reference sequence). CDR3 sequence: CASSPRRGSGYTF. The DNA of the CDR3 is TGTGCCAGCAGTCCGCGGAGGGGGAGTGGCTACACCTTC.

This CDR3 is CASSQSLSYGYTF. CDR3 nucleotides: TGTGCCAGCAGCCAATCTCTTTCTTATGGCTACACCTTC. The V and J genes are TRBV3-1 (or the pseudogene TRBV3-2) and TRBJ1-2; D ambiguous. Germline values: CDR1 LGHDT, CDR2 YNNKEL (reference sequence). V lost 2 bases to trimming and J lost 5 bases, with 9 bases between them. This CDR3 has 13 amino acids.

The J gene is TRBJ1-2, the V gene TRBV25-1; tentatively, D is TRBD1 (6 bases). The CDR3 extends over 14 amino acids. V lost 2 bases to trimming and J lost 8 bases, with 15 bases between them. Germline V gene data show CDR1 as MGHDK and CDR2 as SYGVNS. CDR3: CASSERGGRRGYTF. The CDR3 coding sequence is TGTGCCAGCAGTGAACGGGGGGGGCGCAGGGGCTACACCTTC.

The chain recombines TRBV5-8 with TRBJ1-5; TRBD1 is a possible D gene (6 bases). V gave up 3 bases and J gave up 7 bases, with 14 bases separating them. CDR1 and CDR2 (germline): SGHTS, YDEGEE. There are 14 residues in the CDR3. CDR3 sequence: CASSSRQVRQPQHF. In DNA, the CDR3 is TGTGCCAGCAGCTCCCGACAGGTCCGGCAGCCCCAGCATTTT.

The rearrangement joins TRBV24-1 to TRBJ1-2, with D unresolved. Trimming shortened V by 2 bases and J by 4 bases, and 7 bases separated the two germline ends. Germline V CDR1 and CDR2: KGHDR, SFDVKD. The CDR3 contains 13 residues. Here the CDR3 reads CATSDSLGYGYTF. CDR3 in DNA: TGTGCCACCAGTGATTCTCTGGGCTATGGCTACACCTTC.

The genes are TRBV29-1 and TRBJ1-2; D may be TRBD1 (5 bases). The CDR3 covers 13 residues. The germline CDR1 and CDR2 sequences are SQVTM and ANQGSEA. Trimming shortened V by 6 bases and J by 4 bases, and 15 bases separated the two germline ends. The CDR3 region is CSVDRTSGYGYTF. CDR3 sequence (DNA): TGCAGCGTGGATCGGACATCGGGCTATGGCTACACCTTC.

CDR3 in DNA: TGTGCCAGTAGTATAGGGGGGGGGACCCAGTACTTC. Translated, it gives CASSIGGGTQYF. This chain joins TRBV19 and TRBJ2-5; the match to TRBD2 covers 7 bases. CDR1 LNHDA and CDR2 SQIVND come from the germline V gene (reference sequence). The trim removed 1 base at V and 7 bases at J, leaving 0 bases unmatched. The CDR3 runs 12 residues.

This clone was seen once. The chain is built from TRBV7-9 and TRBJ2-5, with 8 nucleotides matching TRBD1. J gave up 0 bases and V 2 bases, and 5 bases lay outside the gene matches. Germline V gene lookup returns CDR1 SEHNR and CDR2 FQNEAQ (reference sequence). The CDR3 contains 16 residues. CDR3 region: CASSLRTGLYQETQYF. CDR3 sequence (DNA): TGTGCCAGCAGCTTACGGACAGGGCTGTACCAAGAGACCCAGTACTTC.